This T cell receptor (beta chain) was recorded in a study of PD-L1 blockade in urothelial cancer. On the study more broadly: Bladder-origin urothelial cancer in males described most of the roughly 30 patients.

Libraries were prepared by immunoSEQ multiplex PCR; TCRdb keeps only in-frame clonotypes and omits some of them. The profile shows 44,000 or so clones, around 80% of them singletons. This CDR3 is 13 amino acids long. Germline assignment: CDR1 SGHNT and CDR2 YYREEE (reference sequence). V trimming: 4 bases; J trimming: 3 bases; junction bases outside the gene matches: 4. Patients in the study were battling locally advanced or metastatic urothelial carcinoma. This TCR derives from a man between 65 and 79 years old with urothelial cancer. Source: PBMCs, taken around atezolizumab (anti-PD-L1) treatment. The V call is TRBV5-4, the J call TRBJ2-7; TRBD1 matches 7 bases. The CDR3 nucleotides are TGTGCCAGCAGCCCGAGGGACAGCTACGAGCAGTACTTC. Translation gives CASSPRDSYEQYF.